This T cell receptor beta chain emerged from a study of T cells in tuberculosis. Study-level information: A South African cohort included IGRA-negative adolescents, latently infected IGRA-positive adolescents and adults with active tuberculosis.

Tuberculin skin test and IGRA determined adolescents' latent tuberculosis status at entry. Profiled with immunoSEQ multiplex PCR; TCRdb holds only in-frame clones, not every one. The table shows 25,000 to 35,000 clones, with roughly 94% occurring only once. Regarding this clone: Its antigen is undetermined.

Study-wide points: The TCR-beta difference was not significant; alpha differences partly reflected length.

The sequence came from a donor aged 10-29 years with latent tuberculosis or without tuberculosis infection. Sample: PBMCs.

DNA of the CDR3: TGTGCCAGCAGCCCCCTCGTCGGGAGTCAACTAAATGAGCAGTTCTTC. Protein: CASSPLVGSQLNEQFF. The chain uses TRBV7-9 and TRBJ2-1; TRBD2 is a possible D gene (6 bases). The germline gives CDR1 SEHNR, CDR2 FQNEAQ (reference sequence). The length of the CDR3 is 16 residues. Between the trimmed V and J ends, which lost 5 bases and 7 bases, there was a span of 21 bases.